This TCR beta chain is from a study of T cell changes during pregnancy in multiple sclerosis. Generated by immunoSEQ multiplex PCR, the TCRdb table keeps only in-frame clones and is missing some. The sample lists some 10,000 clones, 83% seen once, with less than 20% in the top ten. J lost 5 bases, V lost 2 bases, and 5 bases had no gene match. The CDR3 has 16 amino acids. The germline gives CDR1 SGHRS, CDR2 YFSETQ. This TCR derives from a female donor in good health, enrolled as a control in a pregnancy study. Specimen: CD8+ T cells from peripheral blood mononuclear cells, collected in the third trimester of pregnancy. This chain links TRBV5-1 with TRBJ2-5; 14 bases map to TRBD2. CDR3 in amino acids: CASSFGTSGGRETQYF. The CDR3 DNA follows: TGCGCCAGCAGCTTTGGGACTAGCGGGGGACGTGAGACCCAGTACTTC.